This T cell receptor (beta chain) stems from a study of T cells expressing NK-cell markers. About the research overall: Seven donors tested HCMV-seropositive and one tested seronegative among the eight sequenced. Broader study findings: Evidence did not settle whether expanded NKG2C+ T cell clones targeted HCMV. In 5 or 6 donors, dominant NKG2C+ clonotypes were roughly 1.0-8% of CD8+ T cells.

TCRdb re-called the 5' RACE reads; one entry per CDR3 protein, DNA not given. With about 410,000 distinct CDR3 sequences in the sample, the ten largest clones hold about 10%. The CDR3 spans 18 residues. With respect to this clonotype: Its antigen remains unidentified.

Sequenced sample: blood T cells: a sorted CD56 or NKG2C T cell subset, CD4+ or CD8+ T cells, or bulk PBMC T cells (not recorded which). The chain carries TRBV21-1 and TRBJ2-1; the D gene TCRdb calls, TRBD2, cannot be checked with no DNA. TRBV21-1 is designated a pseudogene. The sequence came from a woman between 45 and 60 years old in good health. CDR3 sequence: CASSKGALAGRSYNEQFF.